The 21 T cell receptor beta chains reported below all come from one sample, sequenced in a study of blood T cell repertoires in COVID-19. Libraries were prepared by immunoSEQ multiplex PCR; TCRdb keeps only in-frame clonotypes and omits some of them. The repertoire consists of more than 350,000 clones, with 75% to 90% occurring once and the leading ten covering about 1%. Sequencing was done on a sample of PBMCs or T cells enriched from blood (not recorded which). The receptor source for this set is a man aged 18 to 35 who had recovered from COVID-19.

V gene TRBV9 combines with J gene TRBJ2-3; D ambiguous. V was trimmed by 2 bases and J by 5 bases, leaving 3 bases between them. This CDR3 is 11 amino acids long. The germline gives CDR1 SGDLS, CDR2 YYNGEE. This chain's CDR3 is CASSVKDTQYF. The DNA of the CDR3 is TGTGCCAGCAGCGTCAAAGATACGCAGTATTTT. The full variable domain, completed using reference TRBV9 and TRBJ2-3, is DSGVTQTPKHLITATGQRVTLRCSPRSGDLSVYWYQQSLDQGLQFLIQYYNGEERAKGNILERFSAQQFPDLHSELNLSSLELGDSALYFCASSVKDTQYFGPGTRLTVL.

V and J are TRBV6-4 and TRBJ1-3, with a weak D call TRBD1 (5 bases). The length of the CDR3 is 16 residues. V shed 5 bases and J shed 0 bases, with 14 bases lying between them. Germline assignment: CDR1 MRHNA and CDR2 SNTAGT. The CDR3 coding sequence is TGTGCCAGCAGTTCCTTTGGGGCTAGCTCTGGAAACACCATATATTTT. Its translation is CASSSFGASSGNTIYF.

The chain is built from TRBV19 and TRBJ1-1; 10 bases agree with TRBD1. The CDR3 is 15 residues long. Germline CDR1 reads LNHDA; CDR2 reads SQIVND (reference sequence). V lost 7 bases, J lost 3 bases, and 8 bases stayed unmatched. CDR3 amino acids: CASTTSGTGDTEAFF. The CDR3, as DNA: TGTGCCAGTACCACCTCCGGGACAGGGGACACTGAAGCTTTCTTT.

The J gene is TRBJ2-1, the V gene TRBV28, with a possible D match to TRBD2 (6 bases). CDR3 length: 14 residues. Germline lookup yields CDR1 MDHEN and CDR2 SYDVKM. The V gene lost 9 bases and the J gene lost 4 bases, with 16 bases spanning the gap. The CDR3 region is CASYGLPPYNEQFF. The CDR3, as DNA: TGTGCCAGTTATGGACTACCACCTTACAATGAGCAGTTCTTC.

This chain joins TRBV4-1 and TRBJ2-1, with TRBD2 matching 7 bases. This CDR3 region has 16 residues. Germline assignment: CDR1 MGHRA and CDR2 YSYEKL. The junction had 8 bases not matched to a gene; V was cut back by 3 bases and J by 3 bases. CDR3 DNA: TGCGCCAGCAGCCAGGAGAGCGGGGTAAACTACAATGAGCAGTTCTTC. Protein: CASSQESGVNYNEQFF.

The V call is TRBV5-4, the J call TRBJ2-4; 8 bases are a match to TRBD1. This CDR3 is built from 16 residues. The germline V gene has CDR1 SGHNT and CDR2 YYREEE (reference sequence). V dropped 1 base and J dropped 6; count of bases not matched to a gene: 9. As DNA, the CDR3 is TGTGCCAGCAGCTTGTCTCAGGGGGCCGAGGGAAACATTCAGTACTTC. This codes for CASSLSQGAEGNIQYF.

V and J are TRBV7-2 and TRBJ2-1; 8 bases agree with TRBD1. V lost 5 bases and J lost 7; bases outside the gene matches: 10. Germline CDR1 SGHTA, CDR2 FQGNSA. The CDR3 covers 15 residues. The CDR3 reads CASSLQGGQGNEQFF. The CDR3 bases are TGTGCCAGCAGCCTACAGGGCGGACAGGGAAATGAGCAGTTCTTC.

DNA of the CDR3: TGCGCCAGCAGCCAAGGCGCTCTAGCGGGAGCCGGGGAGCTGTTTTTT. Its protein product is CASSQGALAGAGELFF. This sequence joins TRBV4-1 and TRBJ2-2; TRBD2 matches 10 bases. V lost 1 base to trimming and J lost 6 bases; unmatched junction nucleotides: 5. The germline V gene has CDR1 MGHRA and CDR2 YSYEKL. The CDR3 covers 16 residues.

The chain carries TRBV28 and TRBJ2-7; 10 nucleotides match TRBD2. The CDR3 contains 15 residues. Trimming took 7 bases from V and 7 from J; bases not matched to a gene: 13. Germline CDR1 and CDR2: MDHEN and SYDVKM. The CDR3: CASITGTSASWEQYF. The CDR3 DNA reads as TGTGCCAGCATAACCGGGACTAGCGCTTCTTGGGAGCAGTACTTC.

The CDR3 sequence: CASSSSGYGYTF. The CDR3 DNA is TGTGCCAGCAGCTCAAGCGGCTATGGCTACACCTTC. The rearrangement joins TRBV27 to TRBJ1-2; D uncertain. The CDR3 is 12 residues long. Between the trimmed V and J ends, which lost 6 bases and 4 bases, there was a span of 9 bases. In germline, CDR1 is MNHEY, CDR2 SMNVEV (reference sequence).

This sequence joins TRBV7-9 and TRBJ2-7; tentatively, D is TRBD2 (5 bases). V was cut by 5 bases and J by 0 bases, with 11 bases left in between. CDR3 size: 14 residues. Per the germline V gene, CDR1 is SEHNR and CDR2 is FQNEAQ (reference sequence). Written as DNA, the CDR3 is TGTGCCAGCAGCGCGGGCGTCTCCTCCTACGAGCAGTACTTC. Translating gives CASSAGVSSYEQYF.

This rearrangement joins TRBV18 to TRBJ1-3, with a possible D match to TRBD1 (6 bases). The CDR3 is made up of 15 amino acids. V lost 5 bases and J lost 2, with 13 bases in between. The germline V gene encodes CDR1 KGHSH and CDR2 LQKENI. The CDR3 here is CASSEQGNPGNTIYF. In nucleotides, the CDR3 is TGTGCCAGCTCAGAACAGGGTAATCCTGGAAACACCATATATTTT.

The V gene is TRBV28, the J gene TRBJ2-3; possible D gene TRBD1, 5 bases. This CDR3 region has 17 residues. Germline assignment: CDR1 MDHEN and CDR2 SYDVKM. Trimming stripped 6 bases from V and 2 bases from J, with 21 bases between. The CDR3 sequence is CASSPVVRLGHTDTQYF. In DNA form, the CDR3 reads TGTGCCAGCAGCCCCGTGGTGCGGCTCGGACACACAGATACGCAGTATTTT.

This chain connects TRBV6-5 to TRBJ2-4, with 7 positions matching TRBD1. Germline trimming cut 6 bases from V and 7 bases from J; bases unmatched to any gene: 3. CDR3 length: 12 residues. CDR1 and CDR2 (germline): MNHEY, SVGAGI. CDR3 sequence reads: CASRGQNNIQYF. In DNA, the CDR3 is TGTGCCAGCAGGGGACAGAACAACATTCAGTACTTC.

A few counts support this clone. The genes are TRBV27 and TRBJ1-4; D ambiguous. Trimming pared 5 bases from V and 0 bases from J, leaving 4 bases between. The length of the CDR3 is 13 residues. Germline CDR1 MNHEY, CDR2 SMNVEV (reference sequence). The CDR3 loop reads CASSLATNEKLFF. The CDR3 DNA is TGTGCCAGCAGTCTAGCAACTAATGAAAAACTGTTTTTT.

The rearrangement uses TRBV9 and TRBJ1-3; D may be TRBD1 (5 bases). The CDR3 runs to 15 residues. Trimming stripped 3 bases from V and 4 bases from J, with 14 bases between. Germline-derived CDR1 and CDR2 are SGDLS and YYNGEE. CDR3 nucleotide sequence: TGTGCCAGCAGCGGCCTCCAGGGCGCAGGAAACACCATATATTTT. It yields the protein CASSGLQGAGNTIYF.

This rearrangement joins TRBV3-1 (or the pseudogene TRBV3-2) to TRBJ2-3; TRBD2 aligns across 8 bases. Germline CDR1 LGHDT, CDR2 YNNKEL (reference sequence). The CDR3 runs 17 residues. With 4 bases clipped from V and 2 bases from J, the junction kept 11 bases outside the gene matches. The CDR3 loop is CASSPRTSSYTTDTQYF. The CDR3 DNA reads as TGTGCCAGCAGCCCACGGACTAGCTCCTATACCACAGATACGCAGTATTTT.

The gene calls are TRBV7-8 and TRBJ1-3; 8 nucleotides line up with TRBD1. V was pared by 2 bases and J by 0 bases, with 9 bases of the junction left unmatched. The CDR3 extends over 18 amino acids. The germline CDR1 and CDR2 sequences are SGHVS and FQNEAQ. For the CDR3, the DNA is TGTGCCAGCAGCTTACCAAAGACAGGGGTCAGCTCTGGAAACACCATATATTTT. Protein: CASSLPKTGVSSGNTIYF.

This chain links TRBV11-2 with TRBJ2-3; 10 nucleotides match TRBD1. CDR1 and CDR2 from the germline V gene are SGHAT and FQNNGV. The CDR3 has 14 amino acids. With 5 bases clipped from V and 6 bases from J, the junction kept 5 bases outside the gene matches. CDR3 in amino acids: CASSDRGLGDTQYF. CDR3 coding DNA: TGTGCCAGCAGCGACAGGGGGCTGGGGGATACGCAGTATTTT.

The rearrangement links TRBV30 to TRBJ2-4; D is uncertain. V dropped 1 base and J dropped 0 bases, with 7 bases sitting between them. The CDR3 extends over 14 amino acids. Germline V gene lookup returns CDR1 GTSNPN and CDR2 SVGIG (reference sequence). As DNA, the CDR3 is TGTGCCTGGAGTGGTCTCCTAGCCAAAAACATTCAGTACTTC. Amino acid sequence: CAWSGLLAKNIQYF.

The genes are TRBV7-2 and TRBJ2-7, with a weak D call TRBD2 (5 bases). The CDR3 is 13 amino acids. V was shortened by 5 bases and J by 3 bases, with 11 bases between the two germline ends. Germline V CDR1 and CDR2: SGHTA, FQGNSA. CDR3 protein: CASSPGENYEQYF. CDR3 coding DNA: TGTGCCAGCAGCCCCGGGGAGAACTACGAGCAGTACTTC.